The 22 T cell receptor beta chains presented below share a single source sample, sequenced in a study of Ad26.COV2.S vaccination and SARS-CoV-2 variants. Indicated treatment: roughly 20 received Ad26.COV2.S at low or high dose, single or two shots; 5 received placebo; per-sample allocation not given. The study sampled participants on day 63 after the first vaccine or placebo injection. Sequencing used immunoSEQ multiplex PCR; TCRdb keeps in-frame clones, though not all of them. The sample comprises a few hundred thousand clones, roughly 90% of which are singletons, and 5% to 6.5% rests with the top ten. Sequences were derived from peripheral blood, sampled in a trial of Ad26.COV2.S vaccine versus placebo. The receptors derive from a person aged 18 to 59 who received the Ad26.COV2.S COVID-19 vaccine or a placebo.

V is TRBV19 and J is TRBJ1-1; no definite D call. Germline V gives CDR1 LNHDA, CDR2 SQIVND (reference sequence). This CDR3 spans 14 amino acids. The ends were cut back, 0 bases at V and 0 bases at J, with 5 bases in the middle. The CDR3 region is CASSIDYLNTEAFF. CDR3 nucleotides: TGTGCCAGTAGTATAGATTACTTGAACACTGAAGCTTTCTTT.

The table lists this clone with a count of one. The rearrangement links TRBV30 to TRBJ1-2; D remains ambiguous. The CDR3 length is 13 residues. The germline gives CDR1 GTSNPN, CDR2 SVGIG (reference sequence). Trimming took off 2 bases at V and 6 bases at J, with 13 bases between the two ends. The CDR3 loop is CAWSTLAGNGYTF. The DNA of the CDR3 is TGTGCCTGGAGTACTCTTGCCGGCAATGGCTACACCTTC.

The chain has TRBV7-3 and TRBJ1-1; D is possibly TRBD1 (5 bases). CDR1 is SGHTA, CDR2 FQGTGA, per germline. The CDR3 has 14 amino acids. The germline V and J ends were trimmed by 0 bases and 4 bases, with 9 bases remaining between them. CDR3 DNA: TGTGCCAGCAGCTTAACAGGTGGGGGCACTGAAGCTTTCTTT. This codes for CASSLTGGGTEAFF.

The chain combines TRBV5-6 with TRBJ2-3, with 9 bases matching TRBD2. Germline CDR1 and CDR2: SGHDT and YYEEEE. CDR3 size: 15 residues. Trimming took 4 bases from V and 0 from J; bases not matched to a gene: 3. This CDR3 reads CASSLTSGSTDTQYF. The CDR3 bases are TGTGCCAGCAGCCTGACTAGCGGAAGCACAGATACGCAGTATTTT.

The chain joins TRBV6-6 to TRBJ2-2; TRBD1 is a possible D gene (6 bases). Germline V lookup: CDR1 MNHNY, CDR2 SVGAGI (reference sequence). The CDR3 covers 16 residues. V lost 6 bases and J 0 bases, leaving 14 bases between the germline ends. CDR3 loop: CASSFGTLTNTGELFF. The CDR3 DNA reads as TGTGCCAGCAGCTTCGGGACACTAACGAACACCGGGGAGCTGTTTTTT.

The rearrangement joins TRBV2 to TRBJ2-2; tentatively, D is TRBD2 (6 bases). V was pared by 0 bases and J by 4 bases, with 15 bases between. The CDR3 runs to 17 residues. Germline assignment: CDR1 SNHLY and CDR2 FYNNEI. CDR3 DNA: TGTGCCAGCAGTGAAGCCCTCGTTTGGAGGGCCACCGGGGAGCTGTTTTTT. Translating gives CASSEALVWRATGELFF.

The chain couples TRBV3-1 (or the pseudogene TRBV3-2) to TRBJ1-2, with D uncertain. V lost 0 bases and J lost 8, with 7 bases in between. There are 12 residues in the CDR3. Germline-derived CDR1 and CDR2 are LGHDT and YNNKEL (reference sequence). The DNA of the CDR3 is TGTGCCAGCAGCCAAGAGTATGGCGGCTACACCTTC. Amino acids: CASSQEYGGYTF.

The genes are TRBV11-1 and TRBJ1-1, with no clear D. V was cut by 2 bases and J by 3 bases, with 7 bases left in between. The CDR3 covers 13 residues. Per the germline V gene, CDR1 is SGHAT and CDR2 is FQDESV (reference sequence). The CDR3, as DNA: TGTGCCAGCAGCTTACGGGATTACACTGAAGCTTTCTTT. Protein: CASSLRDYTEAFF.

With regard to this clone: The sample holds other DNA sequences that translate to the same CDR3. V is TRBV6-5 and J is TRBJ1-2; possible D gene TRBD1, 5 bases. Germline CDR1 and CDR2: MNHEY and SVGAGI. V was clipped by 0 bases and J by 8 bases, with 7 bases between them. This CDR3 comprises 12 residues. The CDR3 sequence: CASSYSGDGYTF. The CDR3, as DNA: TGTGCCAGCAGTTACTCTGGGGACGGCTACACCTTC.

The gene calls are TRBV10-3 and TRBJ1-2, with D hard to call. With 0 bases removed from V and 7 bases from J, the gap between germline ends came to 9 bases. The CDR3 totals 13 residues. Germline-derived CDR1 and CDR2 are ENHRY and SYGVKD. The CDR3 DNA reads as TGTGCCATCAGTGAGTCTGGCAATCCTGGCTACACCTTC. Protein sequence: CAISESGNPGYTF.

The V call is TRBV4-3, the J call TRBJ1-1; D gene uncertain. V was trimmed by 1 base and J by 1 base, leaving 13 bases between them. Germline lookup yields CDR1 LGHNA and CDR2 YSLEER. The CDR3 covers 16 residues. The CDR3 DNA sequence: TGCGCCAGCAGCCAAGGGGGTAGAGTTCAGAACACTGAAGCTTTCTTT. The encoded protein is CASSQGGRVQNTEAFF.

J is TRBJ2-2 and V is TRBV16, with 11 bases lining up with TRBD1. CDR3 size: 16 residues. Looked up from germline, CDR1 is KGHSY and CDR2 is FQNENV. V trimming: 3 bases; J trimming: 5 bases; junction bases outside the gene matches: 5. CDR3 sequence reads: CASSQWTGGETGELFF. CDR3 nucleotide sequence: TGTGCCAGCAGCCAGTGGACAGGGGGCGAAACCGGGGAGCTGTTTTTT.

The chain recombines TRBV5-5 with TRBJ2-7; the D gene is possibly TRBD2 (6 bases). Per germline, CDR1 SGHKS and CDR2 YYEKEE (reference sequence). Trimming shortened V by 3 bases and J by 7 bases, and 20 bases separated the two germline ends. This CDR3 has 15 amino acids. The CDR3 DNA reads as TGTGCCAGCAGCTGGGAGTGGTCCGGAGGGAGGGAGCAGTACTTC. This gives the protein CASSWEWSGGREQYF.

Comments on this clone: Other nucleotide sequences in the sample specify the same CDR3. This chain connects TRBV3-1 (or the pseudogene TRBV3-2) to TRBJ1-1; weak D call: TRBD1 (5 bases). The CDR3 is 12 residues long. Germline V lookup: CDR1 LGHDT, CDR2 YNNKEL (reference sequence). V lost 4 bases and J 2 bases, leaving 5 bases between the germline ends. The CDR3 spells CASSRGNTEAFF. In DNA form, the CDR3 reads TGTGCCAGCAGCCGGGGCAACACTGAAGCTTTCTTT.

The gene calls are TRBV5-6 and TRBJ1-6; D unclear. V was clipped by 4 bases and J by 7 bases, with 9 bases between them. The CDR3 spans 13 residues. Germline loops: CDR1 SGHDT, CDR2 YYEEEE. The CDR3, as DNA: TGTGCCAGCAGCGGACGAACCAATTCACCCCTCCACTTT. Protein product: CASSGRTNSPLHF.

This chain connects TRBV19 to TRBJ2-5, with no clear D. This CDR3 is 14 amino acids long. Looked up from germline, CDR1 is LNHDA and CDR2 is SQIVND (reference sequence). Trimming took off 8 bases at V and 3 bases at J, with 16 bases between the two ends. As DNA, the CDR3 is TGTGCCAGTCGGCCGAGCCGGAACAAAGAGACCCAGTACTTC. Amino acid sequence: CASRPSRNKETQYF.

The chain has TRBV2 and TRBJ2-6; D not certain. This CDR3 contains 15 residues. V was shortened by 6 bases and J by 0 bases, with 9 bases between the two germline ends. In germline, CDR1 is SNHLY, CDR2 FYNNEI. The CDR3 DNA follows: TGTGCCAGCAGGCTAGATCACTCTGGGGCCAACGTCCTGACTTTC. This sequence encodes CASRLDHSGANVLTF.

This clone was picked up one time. The chain links TRBV5-1 to TRBJ2-5, with D perhaps TRBD2 (5 bases). The CDR3 covers 17 residues. Trimming removed 0 bases at V and 1 base at J, with 16 bases between. Germline-derived CDR1 and CDR2 are SGHRS and YFSETQ. The CDR3 DNA is TGCGCCAGCAGCTTGGGACTATTCGGAATCTCCCAAGAGACCCAGTACTTC. Residues: CASSLGLFGISQETQYF.

This clone has only one observation. Within the sample, other DNA sequences also encode this same CDR3. The genes are TRBV4-3 and TRBJ1-1; TRBD1 is a possible D gene (5 bases). The CDR3 contains 13 residues. In germline, CDR1 is LGHNA, CDR2 YSLEER. The V gene lost 3 bases and the J gene lost 3 bases, with 8 bases spanning the gap. DNA of the CDR3: TGCGCCAGCAGCCAGGGGCGTTACACTGAAGCTTTCTTT. Protein product: CASSQGRYTEAFF.

Here the CDR3 DNA reads TGCAGCGTCGCCGGGGTCCTGAACACTGAAGCTTTCTTT. The encoded protein is CSVAGVLNTEAFF. The gene calls are TRBV29-1 and TRBJ1-1, with D hard to call. The CDR3 length is 13 residues. Germline V gene sequence: CDR1 SQVTM, CDR2 ANQGSEA. The V end lost 6 bases, the J end lost 0 bases, and 11 bases lay between the germline ends. Filled out from reference TRBV29-1 and TRBJ1-1, the complete variable domain reads SAVISQKPSRDICQRGTSLTIQCQVDSQVTMMFWYRQQPGQSLTLIATANQGSEATYESGFVIDKFPISRPNLTFSTLTVSNMSPEDSSIYLCSVAGVLNTEAFFGQGTRLTVV.

The CDR3 nucleotides read TGTGCCAGCAGCTCCCGGGCGGACCGCACAGATACGCAGTATTTT. Encoded protein: CASSSRADRTDTQYF. The chain employs TRBV11-2 and TRBJ2-3; no firm D call. V dropped 4 bases and J dropped 1 base, with 12 bases sitting between them. The CDR3 covers 15 residues. Germline V CDR1 and CDR2: SGHAT, FQNNGV.

The chain recombines TRBV18 with TRBJ2-4; TRBD1 or TRBD2 may be the D gene (5 bases each). Trimming cost V 2 bases and J 0 bases, with 14 bases left between them. Germline CDR1 reads KGHSH; CDR2 reads LQKENI. There are 17 residues in the CDR3. The chain's CDR3 is CASSPGWGSSAKNIQYF. CDR3 coding DNA: TGTGCCAGCTCACCAGGATGGGGGAGCTCAGCCAAAAACATTCAGTACTTC.